These 23 T cell receptor beta chains originate from one sample sequenced in a study of cytomegalovirus exposure and HLA in healthy donors. PCR was performed using 60 Vbeta and 13 Jbeta primers. The repertoire was sequenced with immunoSEQ multiplex PCR; TCRdb's copy has only in-frame clones and lacks some. Among under 150,000 clones listed, approximately 90% were seen once. The sequencing input was PBMCs. Receptors originate from a woman aged 25 to 39 in good health and CMV-seronegative.

V and J are TRBV29-1 and TRBJ1-1; 9 nucleotides agree with TRBD1. Per the germline V gene, CDR1 is SQVTM and CDR2 is ANQGSEA. After removal of 5 bases from V and 9 bases from J, the junction contained 10 bases not matched to a gene. The CDR3 contains 13 residues. CDR3 residues: CSVQQGAEDQAFF. CDR3 nucleotides: TGCAGCGTTCAACAGGGGGCTGAAGATCAAGCTTTCTTT.

The DNA of the CDR3 is TGTGCCACCAGCAGTACTCGACTAGCGGGAGACCCCTACGAGCAGTACTTC. It translates to CATSSTRLAGDPYEQYF. The chain carries TRBV15 and TRBJ2-7; 12 bases are a match to TRBD2. J gave up 2 bases and V 3 bases, and 8 bases lay outside the gene matches. CDR3 length equals 17 residues. Looked up from germline, CDR1 is LNHNV and CDR2 is YYDKDF (reference sequence).

This clone was detected only once. V is TRBV13 and J is TRBJ2-3; D is unclear. The CDR3 extends over 13 amino acids. CDR1 and CDR2 from the germline V gene are PRHDT and FYEKMQ (reference sequence). The germline V and J ends were trimmed by 10 bases and 0 bases, with 11 bases remaining between them. CDR3 loop: CANRGISTDTQYF. The CDR3 bases are TGTGCCAACCGAGGAATTAGCACAGATACGCAGTATTTT.

A single count supports this clone. Here the CDR3 reads CASSPTPGQHYNEQFF. CDR3 nucleotide sequence: TGTGCCAGCAGCCCCACGCCGGGACAACACTACAATGAGCAGTTCTTC. The J gene is TRBJ2-1, the V gene TRBV7-9; D is perhaps TRBD1 (6 bases). Germline loops: CDR1 SEHNR, CDR2 FQNEAQ (reference sequence). The CDR3 covers 16 residues. V shed 5 bases and J shed 3 bases, with 17 bases lying between them.

This clone was seen more than once but under ten times. The CDR3 DNA reads as TGTGCCAGCAGTTATCGCACAGCTCTAAATGAAAAACTGTTTTTT. Translation gives CASSYRTALNEKLFF. This chain uses TRBV6-9 with TRBJ1-4; D ambiguous. Germline V gene data show CDR1 as MNHGY and CDR2 as SVAAGI. Trimming removed 2 bases at V and 5 bases at J, with 12 bases between. CDR3 length equals 15 residues.

This clone was recorded once. This sequence joins TRBV19 and TRBJ1-5; D is unresolved. Per the germline V gene, CDR1 is LNHDA and CDR2 is SQIVND (reference sequence). Trimming left V 1 base short and J 0 bases short, with 10 bases between. This CDR3 is 16 amino acids long. CDR3 protein: CASSIGDTYSNQPQHF. The CDR3 DNA follows: TGTGCCAGTAGTATAGGAGACACTTATAGCAATCAGCCCCAGCATTTT.

The V call is TRBV9, the J call TRBJ2-7; maybe TRBD2 (5 bases). The CDR3 has 14 amino acids. The germline V gene encodes CDR1 SGDLS and CDR2 YYNGEE. Trimming pared 0 bases from V and 0 bases from J, leaving 7 bases between. DNA for the CDR3: TGTGCCAGCAGCGTAGAGGGAGCCTCCTACGAGCAGTACTTC. Translating gives CASSVEGASYEQYF.

The chain recombines TRBV11-2 with TRBJ2-7, with a tentative D call TRBD2 (5 bases). The CDR3 has 12 residues. Germline V gives CDR1 SGHAT, CDR2 FQNNGV. V was shortened by 3 bases and J by 7 bases, with 10 bases between the two germline ends. The CDR3 DNA is TGTGCCAGCAGCTTGGACTCCGGTGAGCAGTACTTC. It codes for CASSLDSGEQYF.

V is TRBV4-1 and J is TRBJ2-2; tentative D call: TRBD1 (5 bases). CDR1 is MGHRA and CDR2 is YSYEKL in the germline V gene. V lost 2 bases and J 0 bases, leaving 10 bases between the germline ends. The CDR3 spans 16 residues. The CDR3 loop is CASSQFGATNTGELFF. Written as DNA, the CDR3 is TGCGCCAGCAGCCAATTTGGGGCTACGAACACCGGGGAGCTGTTTTTT.

The CDR3 DNA sequence: TGCGCCAGCAGCTTGGCGGGGAGAGGACTCAATGAGCAGTTCTTC. Protein: CASSLAGRGLNEQFF. The rearrangement links TRBV5-1 to TRBJ2-1; D may be TRBD2 (5 bases). V was shortened by 0 bases and J by 6 bases, with 13 bases between the two germline ends. Germline V gene lookup returns CDR1 SGHRS and CDR2 YFSETQ. The CDR3 runs 15 residues.

The CDR3 DNA reads as TGTGCCACCAGCAGAGATAGAGGGTTTGCGAACACCGGGGAGCTGTTTTTT. It yields the protein CATSRDRGFANTGELFF. The chain recombines TRBV15 with TRBJ2-2; D perhaps matches TRBD2 (5 bases). The CDR3 covers 17 residues. Germline V gene lookup returns CDR1 LNHNV and CDR2 YYDKDF (reference sequence). Trimming shortened V by 0 bases and J by 0 bases, and 11 bases separated the two germline ends.

V gene TRBV4-1 combines with J gene TRBJ2-1; D possibly corresponds to TRBD2 (5 bases). Deletions cut 3 bases from V and 3 bases from J, with 15 bases between. Per germline, CDR1 MGHRA and CDR2 YSYEKL. The CDR3 is made up of 16 amino acids. The CDR3 region has the DNA TGCGCCAGCAGCCAGCCCAGGACTTTAAACTACAATGAGCAGTTCTTC. Translated, it gives CASSQPRTLNYNEQFF.

The rearrangement uses TRBV7-2 and TRBJ2-2; possibly TRBD2 for D (5 bases). Trimming cost V 0 bases and J 4 bases, with 15 bases left between them. The CDR3 extends over 17 amino acids. Germline CDR1 SGHTA, CDR2 FQGNSA. The CDR3 spells CASSLADSNWFTGELFF. CDR3 coding DNA: TGTGCCAGCAGCTTAGCGGACTCCAATTGGTTCACCGGGGAGCTGTTTTTT.

The chain combines TRBV19 with TRBJ1-2; 8 positions match TRBD1. The CDR3 runs 15 residues. The germline V gene has CDR1 LNHDA and CDR2 SQIVND (reference sequence). Trimming removed 9 bases from V and 6 bases from J; junction bases left unmatched: 15. Here the CDR3 DNA reads TGTGCCAGCCACTTCGAGGGGACAGGCGAGGATGGCTACACCTTC. The encoded protein is CASHFEGTGEDGYTF.

The rearrangement uses TRBV19 and TRBJ2-7; tentatively, D is TRBD1 (5 bases). With 6 bases removed from V and 1 base from J, the gap between germline ends came to 13 bases. Germline loops: CDR1 LNHDA, CDR2 SQIVND (reference sequence). The CDR3 sequence is 14 residues long. The CDR3 here is CASSRQLSSYEQYF. The CDR3 coding sequence is TGTGCCAGTAGCAGACAGCTATCATCCTACGAGCAGTACTTC.

This clone was counted a few times. The rearrangement links TRBV9 to TRBJ2-1, with 10 bases fitting TRBD2. With V trimmed by 0 bases and J by 10 bases, 10 bases remained unmatched. Looked up from germline, CDR1 is SGDLS and CDR2 is YYNGEE. This CDR3 comprises 16 residues. CDR3 DNA: TGTGCCAGCAGCGTAGGGTCTAGCGGGAGAGACCGGGAGCAGTTCTTC. Its translation: CASSVGSSGRDREQFF.

With regard to this clone: One junction end does not reproduce the germline sequence, and a read error may be involved. The chain uses TRBV30 and TRBJ1-2; 7 positions match TRBD1. The CDR3 contains 13 residues. The germline V gene has CDR1 GTSNPN and CDR2 SVGIG (reference sequence). Here the CDR3 DNA reads TGTGCCTGGAGGATGACAGGGAACTATGGCTACCCCTTC. Amino acids: CAWRMTGNYGYPF.

Remarks on this clone: Compared with germline, one end of the junction differs, possibly owing to a read error. The V gene is TRBV7-9, the J gene TRBJ1-5, with unresolved D. Per the germline V gene, CDR1 is SEHNR and CDR2 is FQNEAQ (reference sequence). The CDR3 contains 16 residues. CDR3 sequence (DNA): TGTTCCAGCAGCTTAGATTCCTACAGTACCAATCAGCCCCAGCATTTT. Translated, it gives CSSSLDSYSTNQPQHF. Combining the CDR3 with reference TRBV7-9 and TRBJ1-5 gives the whole variable domain DTGVSQNPRHKITKRGQNVTFRCDPISEHNRLYWYRQTLGQGPEFLTYFQNEAQLEKSRLLSDRFSAERPKGSFSTLEIQRTEQGDSAMYLCSSSLDSYSTNQPQHFGDGTRLSIL.

As for this clone: The CDR3 end shows no conserved phenylalanine or tryptophan, and so a read error is likely. The chain carries TRBV7-9 and TRBJ2-7; 14 nucleotides line up with TRBD2. The CDR3 runs 16 residues. The germline CDR1 and CDR2 sequences are SEHNR and FQNEAQ (reference sequence). V gave up 5 bases and J gave up 2 bases; unmatched junction bases: 5. The CDR3 nucleotides read TGTGCCAGCAGCGGGACTAGCGGGGGAGCGGCCTACGAGCAGTACCTC. Translation: CASSGTSGGAAYEQYL.

The chain uses TRBV7-2 and TRBJ1-6, with D maybe TRBD1 (6 bases). This CDR3 is 17 amino acids long. Between the trimmed V and J ends, which lost 5 bases and 0 bases, there was a span of 14 bases. Germline CDR1 reads SGHTA; CDR2 reads FQGNSA. CDR3 loop: CASSGGGLSSYNSPLHF. The CDR3 DNA reads TGTGCCAGCAGCGGGGGGGGGCTGAGCTCCTATAATTCACCCCTCCACTTT.

This clone came up a few times. V gene TRBV4-1 combines with J gene TRBJ1-3; no definite D call. Germline V gene lookup returns CDR1 MGHRA and CDR2 YSYEKL. The CDR3 spans 18 residues. V lost 1 base and J 0 bases, leaving 16 bases between the germline ends. CDR3 amino acids: CASSQGTFSISSGNTIYF. In nucleotides, the CDR3 is TGCGCCAGCAGCCAAGGCACTTTTTCGATAAGCTCTGGAAACACCATATATTTT.

In this sample, this clone turned up once. The V gene is TRBV6-5, the J gene TRBJ2-1, with 10 positions matching TRBD2. The CDR3 is 15 amino acids. From germline, CDR1 is MNHEY and CDR2 SVGAGI. After removal of 2 bases from V and 10 bases from J, the junction contained 8 bases not matched to a gene. The CDR3 DNA reads TGTGCCAGCAGTTACGCGGCTAGCGGGAGTGGGGAGCAGTTCTTC. Protein sequence: CASSYAASGSGEQFF.

The chain uses TRBV7-2 and TRBJ2-7, with 10 bases matching TRBD1. Germline loops: CDR1 SGHTA, CDR2 FQGNSA. V dropped 5 bases and J dropped 6; count of bases not matched to a gene: 4. The CDR3 length is 13 residues. Here the CDR3 DNA reads TGTGCCAGCAGCGGACAGGGGGTCGGCGAGCAGTACTTC. Protein product: CASSGQGVGEQYF.